This T cell receptor (beta chain) was captured in a study of blood T cell repertoires in COVID-19. Using immunoSEQ multiplex PCR, the repertoire was profiled, and TCRdb retains in-frame clones only, with some absent. The profile shows about 270,000 clones, around 90% of them singletons. The clonotype originates from a man aged 45 to 65 with acute or convalescent COVID-19. The specimen sequenced was peripheral blood.

Written as DNA, the CDR3 is TGTGCCTGGGGGACAGGATTTAATTCACCCCTCCACTTT. The encoded protein is CAWGTGFNSPLHF. The V and J genes are TRBV30 and TRBJ1-6, with TRBD1 matching 8 bases. This CDR3 region has 13 residues. CDR1 and CDR2 from the germline V gene are GTSNPN and SVGIG (reference sequence). Losses at the gene ends were 5 bases for V and 6 bases for J; bases not matched to a gene: 3.